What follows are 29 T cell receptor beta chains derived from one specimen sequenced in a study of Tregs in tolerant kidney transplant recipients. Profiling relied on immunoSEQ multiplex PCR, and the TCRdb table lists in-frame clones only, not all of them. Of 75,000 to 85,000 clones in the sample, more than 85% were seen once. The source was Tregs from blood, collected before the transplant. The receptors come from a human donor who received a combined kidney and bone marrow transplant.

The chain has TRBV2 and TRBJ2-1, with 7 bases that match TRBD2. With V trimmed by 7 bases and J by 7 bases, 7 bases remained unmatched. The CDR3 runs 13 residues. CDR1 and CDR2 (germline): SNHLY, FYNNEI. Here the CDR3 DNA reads TGTGCCAGCACTGGGGGACTACAGAATGAGCAGTTCTTC. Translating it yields CASTGGLQNEQFF.

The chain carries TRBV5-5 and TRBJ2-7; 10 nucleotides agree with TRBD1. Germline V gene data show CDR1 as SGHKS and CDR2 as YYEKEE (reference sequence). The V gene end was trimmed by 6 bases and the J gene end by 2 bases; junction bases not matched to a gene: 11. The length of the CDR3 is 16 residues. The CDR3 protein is CASTVVPGQGTYEQYF. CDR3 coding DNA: TGTGCCAGCACAGTCGTACCGGGACAGGGGACCTACGAGCAGTACTTC.

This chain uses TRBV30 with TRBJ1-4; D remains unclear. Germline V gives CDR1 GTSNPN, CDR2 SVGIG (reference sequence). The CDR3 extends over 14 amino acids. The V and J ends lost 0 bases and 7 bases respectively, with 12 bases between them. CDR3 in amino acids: CAWSVGWTGEKLFF. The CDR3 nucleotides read TGTGCCTGGAGTGTTGGGTGGACGGGTGAAAAACTGTTTTTT. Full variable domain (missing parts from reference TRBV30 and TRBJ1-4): SQTIHQWPATLVQPVGSPLSLECTVEGTSNPNLYWYRQAAGRGLQLLFYSVGIGQISSEVPQNLSASRPQDRQFILSSKKLLLSDSGFYLCAWSVGWTGEKLFFGSGTQLSVL.

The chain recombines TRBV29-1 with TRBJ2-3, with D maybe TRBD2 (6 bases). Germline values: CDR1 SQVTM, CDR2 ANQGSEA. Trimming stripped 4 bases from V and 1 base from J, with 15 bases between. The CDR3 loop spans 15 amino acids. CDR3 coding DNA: TGCAGCGTTGTTCCCCGGGACTTCCGCACAGATACGCAGTATTTT. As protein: CSVVPRDFRTDTQYF.

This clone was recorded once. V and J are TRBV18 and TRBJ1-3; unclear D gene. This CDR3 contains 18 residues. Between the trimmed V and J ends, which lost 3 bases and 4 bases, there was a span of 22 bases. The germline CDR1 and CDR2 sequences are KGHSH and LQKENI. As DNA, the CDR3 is TGTGCCAGCTCACCTCAACCTCCGGACCGGGGATGGGGAAACACCATATATTTT. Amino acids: CASSPQPPDRGWGNTIYF.

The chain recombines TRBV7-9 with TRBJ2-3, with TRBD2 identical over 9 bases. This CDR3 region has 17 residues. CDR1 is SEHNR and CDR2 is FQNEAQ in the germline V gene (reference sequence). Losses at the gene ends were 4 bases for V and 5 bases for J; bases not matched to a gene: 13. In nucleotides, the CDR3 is TGTGCCAGCAGCTGGGCAGGGTCTAGCGGGACGGGAGATACGCAGTATTTT. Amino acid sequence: CASSWAGSSGTGDTQYF.

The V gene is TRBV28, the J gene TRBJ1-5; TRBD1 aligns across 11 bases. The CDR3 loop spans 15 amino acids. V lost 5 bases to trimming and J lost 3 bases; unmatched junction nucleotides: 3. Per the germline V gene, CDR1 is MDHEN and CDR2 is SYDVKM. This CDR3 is CASSGDRGYNQPQHF. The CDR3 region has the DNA TGTGCCAGCAGTGGGGACAGGGGGTACAATCAGCCCCAGCATTTT.

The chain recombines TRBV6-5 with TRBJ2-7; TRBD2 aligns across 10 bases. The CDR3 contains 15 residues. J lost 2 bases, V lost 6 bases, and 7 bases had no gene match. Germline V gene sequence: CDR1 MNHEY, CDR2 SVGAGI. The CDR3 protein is CASSAGTSAAYEQYF. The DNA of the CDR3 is TGTGCCAGCAGCGCGGGGACTAGCGCGGCCTACGAGCAGTACTTC.

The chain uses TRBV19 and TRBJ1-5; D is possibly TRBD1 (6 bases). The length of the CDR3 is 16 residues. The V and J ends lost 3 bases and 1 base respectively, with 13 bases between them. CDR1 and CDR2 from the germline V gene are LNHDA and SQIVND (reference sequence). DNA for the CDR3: TGTGCCAGTAGTATTCAGGGGCGGTGGAGCAATCAGCCCCAGCATTTT. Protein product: CASSIQGRWSNQPQHF.

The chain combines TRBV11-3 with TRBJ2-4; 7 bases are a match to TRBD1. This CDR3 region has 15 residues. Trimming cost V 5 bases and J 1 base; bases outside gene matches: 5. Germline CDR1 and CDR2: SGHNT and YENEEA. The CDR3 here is CASSRQGLAKNIQYF. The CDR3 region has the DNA TGTGCCAGCAGCCGACAGGGCCTTGCCAAAAACATTCAGTACTTC.

CDR3 nucleotide sequence: TGTGCCAGCAGCCATGTAGCCGGGTGGGAGACCCAGTACTTC. Its protein product is CASSHVAGWETQYF. The rearrangement links TRBV14 to TRBJ2-5; D gene ambiguous. Germline-derived CDR1 and CDR2 are SGHDN and FVKESK. V was trimmed by 3 bases and J by 5 bases, leaving 13 bases between them. The CDR3 covers 14 residues.

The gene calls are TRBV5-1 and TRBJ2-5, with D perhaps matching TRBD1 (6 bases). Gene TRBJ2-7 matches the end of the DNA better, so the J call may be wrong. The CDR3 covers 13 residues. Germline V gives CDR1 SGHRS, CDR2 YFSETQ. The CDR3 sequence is CASSPSGDYEQYF. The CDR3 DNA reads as TGCGCCAGCAGTCCCTCAGGGGACTACGAGCAGTACTTC.

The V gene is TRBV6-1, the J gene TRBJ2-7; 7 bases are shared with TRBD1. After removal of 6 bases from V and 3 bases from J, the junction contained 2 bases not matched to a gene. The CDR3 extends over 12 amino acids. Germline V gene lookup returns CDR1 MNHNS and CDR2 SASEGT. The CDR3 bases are TGTGCCAGCAGGACAGGGAACTACGAGCAGTACTTC. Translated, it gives CASRTGNYEQYF.

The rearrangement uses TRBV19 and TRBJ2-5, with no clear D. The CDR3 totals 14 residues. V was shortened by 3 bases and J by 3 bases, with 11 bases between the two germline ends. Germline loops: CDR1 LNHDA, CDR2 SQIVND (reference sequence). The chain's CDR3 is CASSIFGREETQYF. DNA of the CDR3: TGTGCCAGTAGTATTTTCGGCAGAGAAGAGACCCAGTACTTC.

DNA for the CDR3: TGTGCCAGCAGCTCCCCTGGGAGGAACACTGAAGCTTTCTTT. Translation: CASSSPGRNTEAFF. The rearrangement joins TRBV5-4 to TRBJ1-1; D is unresolved. The CDR3 has 14 residues. CDR1 and CDR2 (germline): SGHNT, YYREEE (reference sequence). Between the trimmed V and J ends, which lost 3 bases and 1 base, there was a span of 10 bases.

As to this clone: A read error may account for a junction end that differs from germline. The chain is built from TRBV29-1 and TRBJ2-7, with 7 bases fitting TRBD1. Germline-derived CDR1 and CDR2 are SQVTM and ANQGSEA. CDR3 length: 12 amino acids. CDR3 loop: CGVQGDSYEQYF. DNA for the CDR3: TGTGGGGTGCAGGGGGATTCCTACGAGCAGTACTTC.

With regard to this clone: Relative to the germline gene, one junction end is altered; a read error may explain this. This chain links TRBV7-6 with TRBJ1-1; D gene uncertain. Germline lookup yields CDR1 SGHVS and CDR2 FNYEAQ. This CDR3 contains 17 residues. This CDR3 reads CASGLAPTGSMNTEAFF. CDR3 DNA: TGTGCCAGCGGCTTAGCCCCGACGGGTTCAATGAACACTGAAGCTTTCTTT.

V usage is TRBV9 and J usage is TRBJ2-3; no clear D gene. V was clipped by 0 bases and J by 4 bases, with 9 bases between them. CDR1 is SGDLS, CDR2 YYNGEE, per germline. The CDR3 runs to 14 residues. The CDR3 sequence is CASSVVELADTQYF. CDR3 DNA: TGTGCCAGCAGCGTAGTGGAGTTGGCAGATACGCAGTATTTT.

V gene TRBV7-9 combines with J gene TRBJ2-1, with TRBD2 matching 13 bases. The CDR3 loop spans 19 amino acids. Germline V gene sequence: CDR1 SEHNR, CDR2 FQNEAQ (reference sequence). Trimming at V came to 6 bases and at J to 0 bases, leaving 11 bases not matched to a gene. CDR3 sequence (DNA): TGTGCCAGCAGTCGATGGACTAGCGGGAGAGCGTACTCCTACAATGAGCAGTTCTTC. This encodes CASSRWTSGRAYSYNEQFF.

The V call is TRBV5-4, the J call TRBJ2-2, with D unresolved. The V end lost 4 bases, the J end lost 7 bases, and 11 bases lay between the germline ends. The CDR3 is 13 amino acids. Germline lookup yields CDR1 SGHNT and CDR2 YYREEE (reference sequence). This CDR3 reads CASSPTQGGELFF. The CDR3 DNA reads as TGTGCCAGCAGCCCGACACAAGGCGGGGAGCTGTTTTTT.

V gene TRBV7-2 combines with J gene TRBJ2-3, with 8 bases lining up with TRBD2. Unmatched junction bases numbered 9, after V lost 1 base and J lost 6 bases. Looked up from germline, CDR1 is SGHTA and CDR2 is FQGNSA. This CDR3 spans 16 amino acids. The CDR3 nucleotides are TGTGCCAGCAGCTTAGGGGTCTTCGGGAGGGCCGATACGCAGTATTTT. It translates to CASSLGVFGRADTQYF.

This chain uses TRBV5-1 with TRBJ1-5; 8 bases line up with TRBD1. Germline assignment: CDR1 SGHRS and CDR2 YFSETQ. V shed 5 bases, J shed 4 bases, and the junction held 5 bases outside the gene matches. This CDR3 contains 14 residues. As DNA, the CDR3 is TGCGCCAGCAGGCTGGACAGGGAAAATCAGCCCCAGCATTTT. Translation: CASRLDRENQPQHF.

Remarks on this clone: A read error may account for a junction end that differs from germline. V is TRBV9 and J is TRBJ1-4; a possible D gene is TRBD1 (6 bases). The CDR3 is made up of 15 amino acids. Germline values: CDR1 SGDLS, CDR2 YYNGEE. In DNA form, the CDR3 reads TGTGCCAGCAGTGTAGGGGGAGCCGTTTATGAAAAACTGTTTTTT. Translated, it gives CASSVGGAVYEKLFF.

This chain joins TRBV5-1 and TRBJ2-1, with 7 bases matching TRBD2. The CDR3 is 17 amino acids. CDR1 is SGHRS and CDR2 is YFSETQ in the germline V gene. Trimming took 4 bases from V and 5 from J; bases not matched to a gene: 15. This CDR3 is CASSPFPTGRSNNEQFF. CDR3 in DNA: TGCGCCAGCAGCCCCTTCCCAACCGGGAGGTCAAACAATGAGCAGTTCTTC. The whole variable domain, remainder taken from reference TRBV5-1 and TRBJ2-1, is KAGVTQTPRYLIKTRGQQVTLSCSPISGHRSVSWYQQTPGQGLQFLFEYFSETQRNKGNFPGRFSGRQFSNSRSEMNVSTLELGDSALYLCASSPFPTGRSNNEQFFGPGTRLTVL.

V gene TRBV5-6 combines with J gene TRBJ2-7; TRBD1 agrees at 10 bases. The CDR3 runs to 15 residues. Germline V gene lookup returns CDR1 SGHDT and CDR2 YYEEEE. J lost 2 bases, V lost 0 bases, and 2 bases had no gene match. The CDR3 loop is CASSLAGQGPYEQYF. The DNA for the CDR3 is TGTGCCAGCAGCTTGGCGGGACAGGGGCCCTACGAGCAGTACTTC. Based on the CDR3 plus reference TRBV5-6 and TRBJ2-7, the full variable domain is DAGVTQSPTHLIKTRGQQVTLRCSPKSGHDTVSWYQQALGQGPQFIFQYYEEEERQRGNFPDRFSGHQFPNYSSELNVNALLLGDSALYLCASSLAGQGPYEQYFGPGTRLTVT.

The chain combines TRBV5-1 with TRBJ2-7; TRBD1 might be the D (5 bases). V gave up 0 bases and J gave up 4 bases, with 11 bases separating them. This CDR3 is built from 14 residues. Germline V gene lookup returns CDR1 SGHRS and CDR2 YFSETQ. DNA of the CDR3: TGCGCCAGCAGCTTGGAGTACCAGGGATACGAGCAGTACTTC. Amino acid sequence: CASSLEYQGYEQYF.

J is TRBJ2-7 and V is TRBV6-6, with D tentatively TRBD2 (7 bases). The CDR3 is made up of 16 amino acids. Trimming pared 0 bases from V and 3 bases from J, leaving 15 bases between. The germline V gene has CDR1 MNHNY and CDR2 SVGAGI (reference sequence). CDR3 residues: CASSYSLKGGDYEQYF. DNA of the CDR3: TGTGCCAGCAGTTACTCCCTCAAGGGGGGGGACTACGAGCAGTACTTC.

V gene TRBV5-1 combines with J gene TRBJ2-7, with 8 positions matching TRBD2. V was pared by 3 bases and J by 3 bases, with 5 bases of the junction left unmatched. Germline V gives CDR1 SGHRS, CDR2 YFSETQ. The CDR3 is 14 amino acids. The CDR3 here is CASSSWTSRYEQYF. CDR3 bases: TGCGCCAGCAGCTCCTGGACTAGCCGCTACGAGCAGTACTTC.

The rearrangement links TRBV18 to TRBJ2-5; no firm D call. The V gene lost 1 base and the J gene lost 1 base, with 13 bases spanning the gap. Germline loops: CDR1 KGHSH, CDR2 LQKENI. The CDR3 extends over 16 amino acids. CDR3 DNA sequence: TGTGCCAGCTCACCACGCGGCATCCCACCCCAAGAGACCCAGTACTTC. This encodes CASSPRGIPPQETQYF.